This T cell receptor (beta chain) is from a study of T-cell memory formation after mild COVID-19. Libraries for TCRalpha and TCRbeta carried sample barcodes and unique molecular identifiers via 5'RACE. Each CDR3 protein is one row after TCRdb ran MiXCR on the 5' RACE reads. Of roughly 250,000 distinct CDR3 sequences in the sample, 16% were seen once. The CDR3 contains 16 residues. Germline V lookup: CDR1 SGDLS, CDR2 YYNGEE. The V and J ends lost 4 bases and 4 bases, in that order; junction bases with no gene match: 11. The receptor comes from a man aged 18 to 30 who had mild COVID-19 (a few samples of this study predate the infection). Cell type and time point are not known. Material for sequencing was PBMCs or a T cell subset sorted from them (not recorded which). The chain links TRBV9 to TRBJ2-1; TRBD1 matches at 7 bases. CDR3 amino acids: CASSPSSLTGYNEQFF. The DNA of the CDR3 is TGTGCCAGCAGCCCTTCGTCTTTGACAGGGTACAATGAGCAGTTCTTC.